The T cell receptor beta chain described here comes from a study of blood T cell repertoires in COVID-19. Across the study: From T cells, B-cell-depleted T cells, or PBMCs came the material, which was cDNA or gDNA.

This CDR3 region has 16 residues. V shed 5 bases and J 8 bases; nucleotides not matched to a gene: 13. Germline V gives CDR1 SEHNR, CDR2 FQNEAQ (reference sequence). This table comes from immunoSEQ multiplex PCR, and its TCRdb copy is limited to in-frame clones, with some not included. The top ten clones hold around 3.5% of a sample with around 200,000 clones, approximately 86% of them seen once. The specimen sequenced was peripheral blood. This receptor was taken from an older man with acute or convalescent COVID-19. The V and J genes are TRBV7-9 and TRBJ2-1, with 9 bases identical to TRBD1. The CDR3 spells CASSGGRTGAWDEQFF. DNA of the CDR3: TGTGCCAGCAGCGGGGGTAGGACAGGGGCCTGGGATGAGCAGTTCTTC.